These 7 T cell receptor beta chains originate from one sample sequenced in a study of STAT5B mutations in CD4+ large granular lymphocyte leukemia. Method: immunoSEQ multiplex PCR; TCRdb's copy keeps in-frame clones and lacks some. The sample lists 4,500 to 6,000 clones, more than 60% occurring once. Sequenced sample: PBMCs. These receptors were taken from a man at least 80 years old with CD4+ T-cell large granular lymphocyte leukemia.

In the case of this clone: Its ends do not fully match the called genes, so a read error is possible. This chain connects TRBV7-2 to TRBJ2-7; possible D gene TRBD2, 6 bases. CDR1 SGHTA and CDR2 FQGNSA come from the germline V gene. CDR3 size: 13 residues. The CDR3 DNA reads TGTGCCAGCAGTCAACCCCCTCGCACGGGACTCGACTTC. Translated, it gives CASSQPPRTGLDF.

Here the CDR3 reads CASSPLAGGYPNEQFF. CDR3 in DNA: TGTGCCAGCAGCCCACTAGCGGGGGGTTATCCCAATGAGCAGTTCTTC. The chain combines TRBV11-2 with TRBJ2-1; 12 bases fit TRBD2. The germline V gene encodes CDR1 SGHAT and CDR2 FQNNGV. CDR3 length: 16 residues. The junction had 8 bases not matched to a gene; V was cut back by 5 bases and J by 6 bases.

The V call is TRBV4-3, the J call TRBJ1-2; maybe TRBD1 (6 bases). CDR1 and CDR2 (germline): LGHNA, YSLEER. The V gene lost 4 bases and the J gene lost 2 bases, with 17 bases spanning the gap. CDR3 size: 16 residues. The CDR3 region is CASSPNYRALNYGYTF. In DNA, the CDR3 is TGCGCCAGCAGCCCTAATTACAGGGCCCTAAACTATGGCTACACCTTC.

CDR3 nucleotides: TGTGCCAGCAGCCCGCGGACGGCCGCCTACGAGCAGTACTTC. Protein product: CASSPRTAAYEQYF. V usage is TRBV11-2 and J usage is TRBJ2-7; D gene uncertain. CDR1 SGHAT and CDR2 FQNNGV come from the germline V gene. V lost 5 bases, J lost 2 bases, and 13 bases lay in between. This CDR3 region has 14 residues.

This clone was recorded only once. The J gene is TRBJ2-7, the V gene TRBV9; 9 bases fit TRBD1. Germline assignment: CDR1 SGDLS and CDR2 YYNGEE. The ends lost 0 bases at V and 5 bases at J; junction bases unmatched: 3. The CDR3 is 14 amino acids. The CDR3 region has the DNA TGTGCCAGCAGCGTAGCTGACAGGGGGGACGAGCAGTACTTC. It translates to CASSVADRGDEQYF.

This chain joins TRBV7-9 and TRBJ2-6; D unresolved. CDR3 length: 15 residues. Germline assignment: CDR1 SEHNR and CDR2 FQNEAQ (reference sequence). V was trimmed by 0 bases and J by 3 bases, leaving 6 bases between them. As DNA, the CDR3 is TGTGCCAGCAGCTTAGCGTTGGGTGGGGCCAACGTCCTGACTTTC. It translates to CASSLALGGANVLTF.

This chain connects TRBV14 to TRBJ1-1; D is unresolved. CDR1 is SGHDN and CDR2 is FVKESK in the germline V gene. This CDR3 is built from 15 residues. Deletions cut 4 bases from V and 2 bases from J, with 14 bases between. In DNA, the CDR3 is TGTGCCAGCAGCCCCCCTCTGGCGGCTAACACTGAAGCTTTCTTT. Amino acid sequence: CASSPPLAANTEAFF.